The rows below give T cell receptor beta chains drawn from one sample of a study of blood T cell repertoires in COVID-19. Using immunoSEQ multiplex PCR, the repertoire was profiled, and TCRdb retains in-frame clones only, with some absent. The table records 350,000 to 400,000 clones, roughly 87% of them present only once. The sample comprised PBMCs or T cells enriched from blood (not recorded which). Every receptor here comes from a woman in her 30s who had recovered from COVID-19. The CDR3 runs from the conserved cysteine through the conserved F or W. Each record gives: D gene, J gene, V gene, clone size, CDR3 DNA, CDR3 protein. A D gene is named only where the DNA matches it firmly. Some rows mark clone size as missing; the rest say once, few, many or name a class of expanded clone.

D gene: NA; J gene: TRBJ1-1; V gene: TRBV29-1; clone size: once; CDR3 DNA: TGCAGCGTTAAACGGGGGGACACTGAAGCTTTCTTT; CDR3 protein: CSVKRGDTEAFF
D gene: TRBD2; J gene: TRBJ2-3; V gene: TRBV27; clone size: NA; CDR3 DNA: TGTGCCAGCAGCCTCGAGCGGGGGCAAACAGATACGCAGTATTTT; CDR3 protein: CASSLERGQTDTQYF
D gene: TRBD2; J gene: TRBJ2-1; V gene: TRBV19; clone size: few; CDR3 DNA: TGTGCCAGTAGTATTGGAACTAGCGGGGGACCTCCCTACAATGAGCAGTTCTTC; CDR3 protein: CASSIGTSGGPPYNEQFF
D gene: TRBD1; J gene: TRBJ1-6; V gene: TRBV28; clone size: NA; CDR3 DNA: TGTGCCAGCAGTTTCCCGCCAGGGGGGATCTATAATTCACCCCTCCACTTT; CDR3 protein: CASSFPPGGIYNSPLHF
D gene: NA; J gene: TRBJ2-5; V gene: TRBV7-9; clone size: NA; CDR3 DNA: TGTGCCAGCAGCTACAGGGTGGAGACCCAGTACTTC; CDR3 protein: CASSYRVETQYF
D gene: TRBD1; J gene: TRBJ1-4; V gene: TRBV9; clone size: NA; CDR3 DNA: TGTGCCAGCAGCGCCGGACAGGGGACTAATGAAAAACTGTTTTTT; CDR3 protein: CASSAGQGTNEKLFF
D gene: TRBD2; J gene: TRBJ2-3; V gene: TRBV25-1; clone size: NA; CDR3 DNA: TGTGCCAGCAGGGAGGGACTAGCGGGCCCAGATACGCAGTATTTT; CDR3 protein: CASREGLAGPDTQYF
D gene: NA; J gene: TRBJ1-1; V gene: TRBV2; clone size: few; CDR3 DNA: TGTGCCAGCCGGTGGACAACTAACACTGAAGCTTTCTTT; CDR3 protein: CASRWTTNTEAFF
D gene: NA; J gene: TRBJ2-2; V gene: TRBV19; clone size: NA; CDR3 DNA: TGTGCCAGTAGCGTGACAGGGAACACCGGGGAGCTGTTTTTT; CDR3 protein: CASSVTGNTGELFF
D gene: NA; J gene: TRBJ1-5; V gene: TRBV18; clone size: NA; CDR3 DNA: TGTGCCAGCTCACCACGGGCAAGTCGCAATCAGCCCCAGCATTTT; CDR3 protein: CASSPRASRNQPQHF
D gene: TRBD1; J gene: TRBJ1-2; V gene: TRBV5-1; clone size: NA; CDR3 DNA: TGCGCCAGCAGCGAGGGACAGGCGGGTAACTATGGCTACACCTTC; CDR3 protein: CASSEGQAGNYGYTF
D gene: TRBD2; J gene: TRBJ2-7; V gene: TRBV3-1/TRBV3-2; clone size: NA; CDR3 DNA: TGTGCCAGCAGCCAGGGACTAGCGGGAAAACCCTACGAGCAGTACTTC; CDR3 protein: CASSQGLAGKPYEQYF
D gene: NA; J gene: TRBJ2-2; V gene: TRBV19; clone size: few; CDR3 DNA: TGTGCCAGTAGTCCAGGACAGAACACCGGGGAGCTGTTTTTT; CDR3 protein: CASSPGQNTGELFF
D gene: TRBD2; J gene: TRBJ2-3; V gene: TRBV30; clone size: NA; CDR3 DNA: TGTGCCTGGACCGGGACTACGGTTGTCGATACGCAGTATTTT; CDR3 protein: CAWTGTTVVDTQYF
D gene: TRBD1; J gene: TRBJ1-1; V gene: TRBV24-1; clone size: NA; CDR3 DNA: TGTGCCACCAGTGATCCCGGAAGGACAGGGTCCACTGAAGCTTTCTTT; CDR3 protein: CATSDPGRTGSTEAFF
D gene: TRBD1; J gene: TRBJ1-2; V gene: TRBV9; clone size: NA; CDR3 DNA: TGTGCCAGCAGCACTACAGGGGGCTGGGGCTACACCTTC; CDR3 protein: CASSTTGGWGYTF
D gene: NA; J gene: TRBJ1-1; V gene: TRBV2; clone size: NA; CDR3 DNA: TGTGCCAGCAGCACGGACAGGAACACTGAAGCTTTCTTT; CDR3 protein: CASSTDRNTEAFF
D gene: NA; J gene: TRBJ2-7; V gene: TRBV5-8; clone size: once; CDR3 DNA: TGTGCCAGCAGCTTGGCCCCAGGCTCCTACGAGCAGTACTTC; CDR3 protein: CASSLAPGSYEQYF
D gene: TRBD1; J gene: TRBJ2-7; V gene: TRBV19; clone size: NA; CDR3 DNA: TGTGCCAGTAGGATACAGGGGGCGCGGGAGCAGTACTTC; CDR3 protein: CASRIQGAREQYF
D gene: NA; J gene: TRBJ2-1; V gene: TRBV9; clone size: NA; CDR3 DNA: TGTGCCAGCAGCGTGGCCGGGGGTGACTACAATGAGCAGTTCTTC; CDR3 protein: CASSVAGGDYNEQFF
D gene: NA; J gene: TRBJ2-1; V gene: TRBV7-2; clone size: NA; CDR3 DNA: TGTGCCAGCAGCGGGGCGGTAGACAATGAGCAGTTCTTC; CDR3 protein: CASSGAVDNEQFF
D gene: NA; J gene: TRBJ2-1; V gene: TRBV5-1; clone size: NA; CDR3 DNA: TGCGCCAGCAGCCCAGGCCGGGACTCGATATACAATGAGCAGTTCTTC; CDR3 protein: CASSPGRDSIYNEQFF
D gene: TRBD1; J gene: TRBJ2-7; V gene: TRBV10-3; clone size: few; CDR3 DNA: TGTGCCATCAGGACCGGGACAGCCAACGAGCAGTACTTC; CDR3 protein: CAIRTGTANEQYF
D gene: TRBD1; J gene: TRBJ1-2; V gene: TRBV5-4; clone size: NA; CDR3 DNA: TGTGCCAGCAGCAGGGGACAGCTAAACTATGGCTACACCTTC; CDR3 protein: CASSRGQLNYGYTF
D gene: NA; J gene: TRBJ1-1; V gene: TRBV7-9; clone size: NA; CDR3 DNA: TGTGCCAGCAGCTTTGGCGGGAACACTGAAGCTTTCTTT; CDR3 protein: CASSFGGNTEAFF
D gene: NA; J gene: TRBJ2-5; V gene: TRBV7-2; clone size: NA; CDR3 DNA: TGTGCCAGCAGCTTAGCGCTAATGTGGGCGGGCGGGGTAGGAGAGACCCAGTACTTC; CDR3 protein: CASSLALMWAGGVGETQYF
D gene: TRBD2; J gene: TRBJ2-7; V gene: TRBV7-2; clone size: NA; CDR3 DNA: TGTGCCAGCAGCTTAACTAGCGGTATTGCCTACGAGCAGTACTTC; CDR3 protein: CASSLTSGIAYEQYF
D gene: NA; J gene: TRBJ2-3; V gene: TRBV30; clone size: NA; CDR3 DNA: TGTGCCTGGAGTGTAGGGGGCGGGGGCACAGATACGCAGTATTTT; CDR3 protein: CAWSVGGGGTDTQYF
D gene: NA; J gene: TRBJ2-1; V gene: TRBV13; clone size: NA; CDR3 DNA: TGTGCCAGCAGCCCGTCAAGGGGTGCTTCCTACAATGAGCAGTTCTTC; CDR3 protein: CASSPSRGASYNEQFF
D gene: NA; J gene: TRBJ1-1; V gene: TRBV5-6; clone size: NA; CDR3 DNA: TGTGCCAGCAGCCGAGCTGCGGGGCGAGGGACTGAAGCTTTCTTT; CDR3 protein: CASSRAAGRGTEAFF
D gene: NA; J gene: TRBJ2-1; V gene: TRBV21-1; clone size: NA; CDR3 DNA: TGTGCCAGCAGCAAAACGGTGACGGGTGAGCAGTTCTTC; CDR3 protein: CASSKTVTGEQFF
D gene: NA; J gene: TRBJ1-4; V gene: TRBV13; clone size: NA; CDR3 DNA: TGTGCCAGCAGCTCTTCCGGGGGGGTTGCTGAAAAACTGTTTTTT; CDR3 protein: CASSSSGGVAEKLFF
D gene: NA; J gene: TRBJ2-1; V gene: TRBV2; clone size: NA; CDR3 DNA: TGTGCCAGCGTGCGGGGGACAAACAATGAGCAGTTCTTC; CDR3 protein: CASVRGTNNEQFF
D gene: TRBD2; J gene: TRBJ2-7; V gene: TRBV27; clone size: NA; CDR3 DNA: TGTGCCAGCAGTCTACAGCGGGGCCCCTCCTACGAGCAGTACTTC; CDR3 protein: CASSLQRGPSYEQYF
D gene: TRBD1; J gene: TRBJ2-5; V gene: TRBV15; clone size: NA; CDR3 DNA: TGTGCCACCAGCCCCCGGACAGGGTGGGAGACCCAGTACTTC; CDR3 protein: CATSPRTGWETQYF
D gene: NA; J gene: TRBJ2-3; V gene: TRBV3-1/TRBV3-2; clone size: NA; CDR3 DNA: TGTGCCAGCAGCCAAGATTTTGGCTCAGCCGGGGGTTCGGATACGCAGTATTTT; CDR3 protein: CASSQDFGSAGGSDTQYF
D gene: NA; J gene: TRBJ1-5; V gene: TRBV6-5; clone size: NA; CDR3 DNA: TGTGCCAGCAGTTACACCGGGATTGGCAGCAATCAGCCCCAGCATTTT; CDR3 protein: CASSYTGIGSNQPQHF
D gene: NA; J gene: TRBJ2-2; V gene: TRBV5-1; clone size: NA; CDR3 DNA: TGCGCCAGCAGCGTCGGGACACTTAACACCGGGGAGCTGTTTTTT; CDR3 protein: CASSVGTLNTGELFF
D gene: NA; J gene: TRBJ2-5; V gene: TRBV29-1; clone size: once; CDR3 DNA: TGCAGCGCCGAGAGAGGGTTGCAAGAGACCCAGTACTTC; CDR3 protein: CSAERGLQETQYF
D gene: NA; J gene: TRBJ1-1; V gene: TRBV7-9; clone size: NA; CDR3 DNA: TGTGCCAGCAGCTCCCCCGTCGTAATTGAAGCTTTCTTT; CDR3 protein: CASSSPVVIEAFF
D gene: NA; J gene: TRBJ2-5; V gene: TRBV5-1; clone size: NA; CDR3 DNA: TGCGCCAGCAGCCCAGGCGCGACTAACCAAGAGACCCAGTACTTC; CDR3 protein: CASSPGATNQETQYF
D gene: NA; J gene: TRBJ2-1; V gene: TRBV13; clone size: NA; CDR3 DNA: TGTGCCAGCAGCTTAGCGCGGGGCTCCTACAATGAGCAGTTCTTC; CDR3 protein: CASSLARGSYNEQFF
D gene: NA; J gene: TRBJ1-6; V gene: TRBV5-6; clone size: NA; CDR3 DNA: TGTGCCAGCAGCTTGGGTTTTAGCTCCTATAATTCACCCCTCCACTTT; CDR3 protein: CASSLGFSSYNSPLHF
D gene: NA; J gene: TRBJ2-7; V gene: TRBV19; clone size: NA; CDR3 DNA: TGTGCCAGTAGGTACGACAGTTATACCTACGAGCAGTACTTC; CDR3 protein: CASRYDSYTYEQYF
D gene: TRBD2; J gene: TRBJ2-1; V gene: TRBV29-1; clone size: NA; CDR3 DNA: TGCAGCGTTGTTTATCTAGCGGGATACAATGAGCAGTTCTTC; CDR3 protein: CSVVYLAGYNEQFF
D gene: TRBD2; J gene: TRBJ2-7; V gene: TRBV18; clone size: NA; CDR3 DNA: TGTGCCAGCTCTAGGACTAGCGGCTCTGAGCAGTACTTC; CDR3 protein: CASSRTSGSEQYF
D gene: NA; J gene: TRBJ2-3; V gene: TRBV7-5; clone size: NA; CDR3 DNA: TGTGCCAGAAGCCGCCGGGGCGGGGGGCCCGGAACCACAGATACGCAGTATTTT; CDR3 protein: CARSRRGGGPGTTDTQYF
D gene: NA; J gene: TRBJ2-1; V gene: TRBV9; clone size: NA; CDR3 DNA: TGTGCCAGCAGCGTAGAACTAGCCAATGAGCAGTTCTTC; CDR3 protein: CASSVELANEQFF
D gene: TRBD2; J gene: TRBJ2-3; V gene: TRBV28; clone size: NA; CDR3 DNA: TGTGCCAGCAGTTCGCGGGAGATGGGCACAGATACGCAGTATTTT; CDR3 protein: CASSSREMGTDTQYF
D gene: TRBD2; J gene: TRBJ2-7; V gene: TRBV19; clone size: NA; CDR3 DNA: TGTGCCAGTAGTACCCTGGGCGGGGGGGCCTACGAGCAGTACTTC; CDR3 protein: CASSTLGGGAYEQYF
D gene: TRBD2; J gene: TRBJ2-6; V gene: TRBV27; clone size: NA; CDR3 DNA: TGTGCCAGCGGCGGGGGTCCCTCTGGGGCCAACGTCCTGACTTTC; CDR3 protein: CASGGGPSGANVLTF
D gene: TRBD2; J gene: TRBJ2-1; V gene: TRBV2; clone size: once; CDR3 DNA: TGTGCCAGCAGTCGTACTAGCGGGGGTGTCAATGAGCAGTTCTTC; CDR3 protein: CASSRTSGGVNEQFF
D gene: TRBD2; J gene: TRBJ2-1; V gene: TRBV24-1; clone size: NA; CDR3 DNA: TGTGCCACCAGTGCGGCGGGGGGGCCGCATGAGCAGTTCTTC; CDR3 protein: CATSAAGGPHEQFF
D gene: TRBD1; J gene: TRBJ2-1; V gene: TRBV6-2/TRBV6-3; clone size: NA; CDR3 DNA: TGTGCCAGCAGTATAACCTCGGACAGGGTAAAGGAAAAAGAGCAGTTCTTC; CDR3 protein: CASSITSDRVKEKEQFF
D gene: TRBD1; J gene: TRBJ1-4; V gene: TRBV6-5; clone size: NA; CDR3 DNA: TGTGCCAGCAGCGACAGGGGTGATGAAAAACTGTTTTTT; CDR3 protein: CASSDRGDEKLFF
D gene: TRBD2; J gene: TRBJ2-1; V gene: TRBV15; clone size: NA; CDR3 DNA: TGTGCCACCAGCAGTGGGACTAGCGGGAGGGCCGGCGCCTACAATGAGCAGTTCTTC; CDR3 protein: CATSSGTSGRAGAYNEQFF